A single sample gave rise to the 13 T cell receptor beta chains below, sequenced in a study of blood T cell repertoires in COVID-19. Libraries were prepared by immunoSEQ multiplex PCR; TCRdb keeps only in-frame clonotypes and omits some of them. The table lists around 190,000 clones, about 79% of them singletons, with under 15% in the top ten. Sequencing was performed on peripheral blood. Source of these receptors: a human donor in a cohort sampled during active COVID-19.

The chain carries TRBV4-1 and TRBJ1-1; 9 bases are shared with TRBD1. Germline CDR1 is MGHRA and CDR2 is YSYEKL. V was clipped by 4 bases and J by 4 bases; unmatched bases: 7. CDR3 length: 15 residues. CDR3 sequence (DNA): TGCGCCAGCAGCCTGGACAGGGGAATCGTCACTGAAGCTTTCTTT. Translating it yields CASSLDRGIVTEAFF.

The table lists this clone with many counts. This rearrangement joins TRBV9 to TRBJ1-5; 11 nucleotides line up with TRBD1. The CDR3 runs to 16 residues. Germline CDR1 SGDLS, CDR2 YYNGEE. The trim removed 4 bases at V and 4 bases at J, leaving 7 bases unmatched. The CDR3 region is CASSPGQGVRNQPQHF. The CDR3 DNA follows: TGTGCCAGCAGCCCGGGACAGGGGGTGAGGAATCAGCCCCAGCATTTT.

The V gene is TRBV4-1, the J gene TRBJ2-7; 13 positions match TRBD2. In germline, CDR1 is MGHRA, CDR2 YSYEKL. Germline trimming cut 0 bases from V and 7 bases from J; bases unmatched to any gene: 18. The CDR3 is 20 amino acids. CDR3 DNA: TGCGCCAGCAGCCAAGATCGAATAGGACTAGCGGGAGTAATAGGGCCTGAGCAGTACTTC. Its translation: CASSQDRIGLAGVIGPEQYF.

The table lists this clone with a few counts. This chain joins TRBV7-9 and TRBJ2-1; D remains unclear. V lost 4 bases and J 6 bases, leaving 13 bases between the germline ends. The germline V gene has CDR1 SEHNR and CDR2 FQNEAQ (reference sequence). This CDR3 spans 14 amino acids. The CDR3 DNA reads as TGTGCCAGCAGCTCTTTACAACCGGGCAATGAGCAGTTCTTC. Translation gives CASSSLQPGNEQFF. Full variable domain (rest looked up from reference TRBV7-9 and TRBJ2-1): DTGVSQNPRHKITKRGQNVTFRCDPISEHNRLYWYRQTLGQGPEFLTYFQNEAQLEKSRLLSDRFSAERPKGSFSTLEIQRTEQGDSAMYLCASSSLQPGNEQFFGPGTRLTVL.

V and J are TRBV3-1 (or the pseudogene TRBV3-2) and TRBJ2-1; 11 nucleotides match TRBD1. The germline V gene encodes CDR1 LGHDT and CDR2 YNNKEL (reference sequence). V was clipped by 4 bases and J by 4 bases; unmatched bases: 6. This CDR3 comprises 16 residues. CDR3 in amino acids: CASSLPGQGVYNEQFF. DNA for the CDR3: TGTGCCAGCAGCCTTCCGGGACAGGGGGTGTACAATGAGCAGTTCTTC.

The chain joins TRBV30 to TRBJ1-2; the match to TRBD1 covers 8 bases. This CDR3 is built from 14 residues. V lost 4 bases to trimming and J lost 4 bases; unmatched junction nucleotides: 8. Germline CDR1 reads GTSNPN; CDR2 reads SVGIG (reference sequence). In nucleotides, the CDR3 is TGTGCCTGGATAACAGGGGGAAGCGGCTATGGCTACACCTTC. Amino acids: CAWITGGSGYGYTF.

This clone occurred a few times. This CDR3 reads CASSPRLGLQKGAGELFF. The CDR3 region has the DNA TGTGCCAGCTCACCACGCCTCGGACTACAGAAGGGAGCCGGGGAGCTGTTTTTT. The chain employs TRBV18 and TRBJ2-2, with a weak D call TRBD2 (6 bases). Trimming stripped 1 base from V and 6 bases from J, with 21 bases between. The germline CDR1 and CDR2 sequences are KGHSH and LQKENI. The CDR3 is made up of 18 amino acids.

The CDR3 bases are TGTGCCAGCAGACAAAGCGGGAGCCCCTACGAGCAGTACTTC. This encodes CASRQSGSPYEQYF. V is TRBV28 and J is TRBJ2-7; 8 bases are a match to TRBD2. Per the germline V gene, CDR1 is MDHEN and CDR2 is SYDVKM. The V and J ends lost 6 bases and 2 bases, in that order; junction bases with no gene match: 6. CDR3 length equals 14 residues.

This CDR3 reads CASSSQGLASSYNEQFF. DNA of the CDR3: TGCGCCAGCAGCTCCCAGGGACTAGCGAGTTCCTACAATGAGCAGTTCTTC. The chain recombines TRBV5-1 with TRBJ2-1; TRBD2 matches at 10 bases. This CDR3 has 17 amino acids. The V gene end was trimmed by 3 bases and the J gene end by 1 base; junction bases not matched to a gene: 7. Looked up from germline, CDR1 is SGHRS and CDR2 is YFSETQ.

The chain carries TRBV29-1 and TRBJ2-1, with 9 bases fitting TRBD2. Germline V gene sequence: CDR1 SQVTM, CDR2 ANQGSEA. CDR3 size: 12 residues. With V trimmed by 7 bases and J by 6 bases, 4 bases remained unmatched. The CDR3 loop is CSAYSGSNEQFF. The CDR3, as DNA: TGCAGCGCCTATAGCGGGAGCAATGAGCAGTTCTTC.

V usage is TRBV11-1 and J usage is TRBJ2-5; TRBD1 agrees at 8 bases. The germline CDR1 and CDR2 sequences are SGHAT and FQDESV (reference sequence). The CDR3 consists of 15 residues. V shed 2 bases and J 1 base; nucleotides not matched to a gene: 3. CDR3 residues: CASSLIGTGQETQYF. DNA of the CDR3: TGTGCCAGCAGCTTAATCGGGACAGGCCAAGAGACCCAGTACTTC.

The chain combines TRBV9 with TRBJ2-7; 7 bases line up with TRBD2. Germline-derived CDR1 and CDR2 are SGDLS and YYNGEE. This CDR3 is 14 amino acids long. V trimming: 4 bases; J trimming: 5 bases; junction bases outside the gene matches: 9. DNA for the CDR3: TGTGCCAGCAGCCTCAGCGGGGCACCCCACGAGCAGTACTTC. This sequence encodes CASSLSGAPHEQYF.

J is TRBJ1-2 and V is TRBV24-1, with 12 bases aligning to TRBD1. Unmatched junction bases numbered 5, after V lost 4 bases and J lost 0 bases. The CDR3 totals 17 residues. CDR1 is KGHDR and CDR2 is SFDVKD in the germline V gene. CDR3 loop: CATSDPGQGAPNYGYTF. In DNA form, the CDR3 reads TGTGCCACCAGTGACCCGGGACAGGGGGCACCTAACTATGGCTACACCTTC.